Shown below are 3 T cell receptor beta chains from a single sample sequenced in a study of T-cell memory formation after mild COVID-19. One entry per CDR3 protein, called by TCRdb with MiXCR from the 5' RACE reads. The table shows 450,000 to 650,000 distinct CDR3 sequences, with roughly 17% occurring only once. Specimen: PBMCs or a T cell subset sorted from them (not recorded which). The source is an adult woman who had mild COVID-19 (a few samples of this study predate the infection). Cell type and time point are not known.

This clonotype was counted between two and nine times. J is TRBJ1-4 and V is TRBV20-1; a weak D match, TRBD1 (5 bases). CDR1 and CDR2 from the germline V gene are DFQATT and SNEGSKA (reference sequence). The CDR3 is 16 amino acids. Trimming shortened V by 5 bases and J by 0 bases, and 16 bases separated the two germline ends. The CDR3 here is CSAFRPGGATNEKLFF. CDR3 in DNA: TGCAGTGCTTTCCGGCCCGGGGGAGCAACTAATGAAAAACTGTTTTTT.

The V gene is TRBV20-1, the J gene TRBJ2-5, with no clear D. CDR3 length equals 11 residues. Germline V gives CDR1 DFQATT, CDR2 SNEGSKA (reference sequence). Trimming left V 6 bases short and J 4 bases short, with 9 bases between. The CDR3 coding sequence is TGCAGTGCCCCGTTGGGAGAGACCCAGTACTTC. Its translation is CSAPLGETQYF.

This clonotype was found many times. This sequence joins TRBV12-3 or TRBV12-4 and TRBJ2-2, with 7 bases fitting TRBD1. This CDR3 spans 14 amino acids. V dropped 5 bases and J dropped 1; count of bases not matched to a gene: 1. The CDR3 reads CASSRTGNTGELFF. The DNA for the CDR3 is TGTGCCAGCAGTCGGACAGGGAACACCGGGGAGCTGTTTTTT.